The rows below give T cell receptor beta chains drawn from one sample of a study of blood T cell repertoires in COVID-19. Using immunoSEQ multiplex PCR, the repertoire was profiled, and TCRdb retains in-frame clones only, with some absent. The sample carries some 70,000 clones, roughly 80% recorded once. The material sequenced was peripheral blood. These receptors were collected from a woman aged 60 to 75 with acute or convalescent COVID-19. CDR3s include the opening cysteine and the closing phenylalanine or tryptophan. A D gene is named only where the DNA matches it firmly. Only some rows state a clone size, as once, few, many or a class for expanded clones.

d_call clone_size j_call v_call cdr3_aa cdr3_nt
TRBD1 - TRBJ1-3 TRBV9 CASSALLTGVSGNTIYF TGTGCCAGCAGCGCCCTTCTTACAGGGGTCTCTGGAAACACCATATATTTT
- - TRBJ2-1 TRBV5-1 CASSLKAGATNEQFF TGCGCCAGCAGCTTGAAGGCAGGGGCCACGAATGAGCAGTTCTTC
TRBD2 - TRBJ2-1 TRBV5-1 CASSRTLAGGEGNEQFF TGCGCCAGCAGCCGTACACTAGCGGGCGGGGAGGGCAATGAGCAGTTCTTC
TRBD1 once TRBJ1-3 TRBV6-5 CASKVRGSGNTIYF TGTGCCAGCAAAGTCAGGGGGTCCGGAAACACCATATATTTT
- - TRBJ1-2 TRBV23-1 CASSQSRDRRHLYGYTF TGCGCCAGCAGTCAATCGCGAGACAGGAGGCACCTCTATGGCTACACCTTC
- few TRBJ2-3 TRBV29-1 CSASSWDTFTDTQYF TGCAGCGCCTCGAGTTGGGACACCTTCACAGATACGCAGTATTTT
TRBD1 - TRBJ2-1 TRBV29-1 CSVEPRGSNEQFF TGCAGCGTTGAGCCCAGGGGGAGCAATGAGCAGTTCTTC
- - TRBJ2-7 TRBV12-3/TRBV12-4 CASRMGGHYEQYF TGTGCCAGCAGGATGGGGGGGCACTACGAGCAGTACTTC
- - TRBJ2-2 TRBV12-3/TRBV12-4 CASEALNTGELFF TGTGCCTCTGAAGCGTTAAACACCGGGGAGCTGTTTTTT
- - TRBJ2-3 TRBV9 CASSVALQDYTDTQYF TGTGCCAGCAGCGTAGCTCTACAGGACTACACAGATACGCAGTATTTT
- - TRBJ2-2 TRBV5-1 CASSSTPGGTGELFF TGCGCCAGCAGCTCTACCCCGGGTGGTACCGGGGAGCTGTTTTTT
- once TRBJ1-2 TRBV3-1/TRBV3-2 CASSPWGDRANYGYTF TGTGCCAGCAGCCCGTGGGGGGACCGCGCTAACTATGGCTACACCTTC
- - TRBJ1-4 TRBV3-1/TRBV3-2 CASSPRATTNEKLFF TGTGCCAGCAGCCCCAGGGCAACAACTAATGAAAAACTGTTTTTT
- - TRBJ2-7 TRBV5-1 CASSLGAQKTYEQYF TGCGCCAGCAGCTTGGGGGCCCAAAAGACCTACGAGCAGTACTTC
- - TRBJ2-7 TRBV9 CASSVGGQYEQYF TGTGCCAGCAGCGTAGGTGGACAGTACGAGCAGTACTTC
TRBD1 - TRBJ1-4 TRBV2 CASSPSLTGVGEKLFF TGTGCCAGCAGTCCATCGTTGACAGGGGTAGGCGAAAAACTGTTTTTT
- once TRBJ1-1 TRBV5-4 CASSLGLLNTEAFF TGTGCCAGCAGCTTGGGACTCCTGAACACTGAAGCTTTCTTT
TRBD2 - TRBJ2-3 TRBV5-1 CASSSQAGYTDTQYF TGCGCCAGCAGCTCTCAAGCGGGGTACACAGATACGCAGTATTTT
- once TRBJ2-7 TRBV11-1 CASSLEQALGEQYF TGTGCCAGCAGCTTAGAACAGGCCCTTGGCGAGCAGTACTTC
TRBD1 - TRBJ1-2 TRBV10-3 CAIRGTGVDGYTF TGTGCCATCAGGGGGACAGGGGTAGACGGCTACACCTTC
TRBD1 - TRBJ1-2 TRBV20-1 CSASPIDRAFDYGYTF TGCAGTGCTAGTCCAATTGACAGGGCTTTCGACTATGGCTACACCTTC
- few TRBJ1-1 TRBV3-1/TRBV3-2 CASSQGDIEAFF TGTGCCAGCAGCCAAGGAGACATTGAAGCTTTCTTT
TRBD2 - TRBJ2-7 TRBV2 CASSDGVAGARIYEQYF TGTGCCAGCAGTGATGGGGTAGCGGGGGCCCGGATCTACGAGCAGTACTTC
- - TRBJ2-7 TRBV18 CASSPESGYEQYF TGTGCCAGCTCACCAGAGTCAGGGTACGAGCAGTACTTC
TRBD1 - TRBJ1-2 TRBV6-1 CASSESGQYYGYTF TGTGCCAGCAGTGAATCGGGACAGTACTATGGCTACACCTTC
TRBD2 - TRBJ2-5 TRBV19 CASSGTSGGETQYF TGTGCCAGTAGTGGGACTAGCGGGGGTGAGACCCAGTACTTC
- - TRBJ2-1 TRBV11-2 CASSRGVAYNEQFF TGTGCCAGCAGCCGGGGAGTAGCCTACAATGAGCAGTTCTTC
- many TRBJ2-5 TRBV7-3 CASSSYAEETQYF TGTGCCAGCAGCTCCTACGCGGAGGAGACCCAGTACTTC
- - TRBJ2-5 TRBV9 CASSVDLGLGKETQYF TGTGCCAGCAGCGTAGATCTGGGACTGGGGAAGGAGACCCAGTACTTC
- - TRBJ1-2 TRBV6-1 CASSEAPLRGYTF TGTGCCAGCAGTGAAGCCCCACTGAGGGGCTACACCTTC
- - TRBJ1-2 TRBV19 CASSTNMGGYGYTF TGTGCCAGTAGTACTAACATGGGGGGCTATGGCTACACCTTC
TRBD2 few TRBJ2-3 TRBV6-1 CASSELAGRSTDTQYF TGTGCCAGCAGTGAACTAGCGGGGCGAAGCACAGATACGCAGTATTTT
- - TRBJ1-1 TRBV7-9 CASSDSNRGDNTEAFF TGTGCCAGCAGCGACAGTAACCGGGGGGATAACACTGAAGCTTTCTTT
- - TRBJ2-5 TRBV5-4 CASSLAIQGTVTQYF TGTGCCAGCAGCTTGGCTATCCAGGGGACCGTGACCCAGTACTTC
- once TRBJ2-5 TRBV3-1/TRBV3-2 CASSQEARWRPETQYF TGTGCCAGCAGCCAAGAGGCGCGGTGGCGTCCAGAGACCCAGTACTTC
- - TRBJ1-1 TRBV5-4 CASSPPGIKNTEAFF TGTGCCAGCAGCCCCCCGGGAATCAAGAACACTGAAGCTTTCTTT
TRBD2 - TRBJ2-7 TRBV15 CATSRFRGTSGSYEQYF TGTGCCACCAGCAGATTCAGAGGGACTAGCGGTTCCTACGAGCAGTACTTC
- - TRBJ2-7 TRBV7-8 CASSLLPTGEQYF TGTGCCAGCAGCTTACTCCCCACCGGGGAGCAGTACTTC
- - TRBJ2-3 TRBV7-3 CASSDSQGSDTQYF TGTGCCAGCAGCGATTCGCAGGGGAGCGATACGCAGTATTTT
TRBD1 - TRBJ2-5 TRBV10-2 CASSAGDRGETQYF TGCGCCAGCAGTGCGGGGGACAGGGGTGAGACCCAGTACTTC
TRBD2 once TRBJ2-1 TRBV10-2 CASSELAGAYNEQFF TGCGCCAGCAGTGAATTAGCGGGGGCCTACAATGAGCAGTTCTTC
- - TRBJ2-1 TRBV9 CASSVDGVEQFF TGTGCCAGCAGCGTAGATGGAGTAGAGCAGTTCTTC
TRBD1 - TRBJ2-7 TRBV27 CASSRPGQGVEQYF TGTGCCAGCAGTCGGCCGGGACAGGGAGTCGAGCAGTACTTC
TRBD1 - TRBJ1-4 TRBV4-2 CASSQDGRTGNEKLFF TGTGCCAGCAGCCAAGATGGGAGGACAGGCAATGAAAAACTGTTTTTT
- - TRBJ1-5 TRBV7-8 CASSPRDGGNSNQPQHF TGTGCCAGCAGCCCCCGGGACGGAGGGAATAGCAATCAGCCCCAGCATTTT
- - TRBJ2-6 TRBV4-1 CASSLEAGANVLTF TGCGCCAGCAGCCTTGAAGCCGGGGCCAACGTCCTGACTTTC
- - TRBJ2-5 TRBV18 CASSRRGGQETQYF TGTGCCAGCTCGAGGAGGGGGGGACAAGAGACCCAGTACTTC
TRBD1 - TRBJ1-6 TRBV5-1 CASSAQGAEDSPLHF TGCGCCAGCAGCGCCCAGGGGGCTGAGGATTCACCCCTCCACTTT
TRBD1 - TRBJ1-2 TRBV18 CASSPETGGYGYTF TGTGCCAGCTCACCAGAAACAGGGGGCTATGGCTACACCTTC
TRBD1 - TRBJ1-2 TRBV5-1 CASSLAPGQGGLGYTF TGCGCCAGCAGCTTGGCCCCGGGACAGGGTGGCCTGGGCTACACCTTC
- - TRBJ1-6 TRBV9 CASSVGGGSDNSPLHF TGTGCCAGCAGCGTAGGCGGAGGGAGTGATAATTCACCCCTCCACTTT
- - TRBJ1-1 TRBV19 CASTQTQGPTEAFF TGTGCCAGTACCCAAACCCAGGGGCCCACTGAAGCTTTCTTT
- large TRBJ2-7 TRBV6-5 CASSLGGAAVVEQYF TGTGCCAGCAGCCTAGGCGGGGCCGCGGTTGTGGAGCAGTACTTC
- - TRBJ1-5 TRBV19 CASSISRGAGNQPQHF TGTGCCAGTAGTATATCCAGGGGAGCGGGCAATCAGCCCCAGCATTTT
- - TRBJ1-6 TRBV20-1 CSASNPGSSSYNSPLHF TGCAGTGCTAGTAATCCGGGGTCGAGCTCCTATAATTCACCCCTCCACTTT
TRBD1 - TRBJ1-1 TRBV2 CASNRDRSPEAFF TGTGCCAGCAACAGGGACAGATCCCCTGAAGCTTTCTTT
- - TRBJ2-4 TRBV21-1 CASSKASEIAKNIQYF TGTGCCAGCAGCAAAGCCTCCGAGATAGCCAAAAACATTCAGTACTTC
TRBD1 - TRBJ1-1 TRBV5-6 CASSYRGQQGLLDTEAFF TGTGCCAGCAGTTATAGAGGGCAACAGGGGCTTTTAGACACTGAAGCTTTCTTT